This T cell receptor (beta chain) was profiled in a study of T cells after posttransplantation cyclophosphamide. About this clone itself: Its target is not known.

TCRdb keeps only in-frame clones here, not all; method: immunoSEQ multiplex PCR. The repertoire holds around 21,000 clones, with 87% as singletons. A marrow graft followed busulfan-fludarabine conditioning, with cyclophosphamide on days +3 and +4. The study, taken as a whole, reports: Blood and skin or GI T cell repertoires showed limited TRB overlap. Recipient CMV seropositivity and CMV reactivation strongly tracked TRB clonality.

The CDR3 contains 15 residues. With 0 bases clipped from V and 5 bases from J, the junction kept 4 bases outside the gene matches. The germline V gene has CDR1 SGHRS and CDR2 YFSETQ. Sequenced material: PBMCs, taken after allogeneic stem cell transplant with posttransplant cyclophosphamide. The chain combines TRBV5-1 with TRBJ2-1, with 8 bases aligning to TRBD2. The receptor was isolated from a female patient in her thirties or forties who received an allogeneic stem cell transplant from a related donor, was CMV-positive, and had no GVHD. Some T cells may be graft donor cells. As DNA, the CDR3 is TGCGCCAGCAGCTTGGGGCTAGCGGGCCACAATGAGCAGTTCTTC. Translated: CASSLGLAGHNEQFF.